This T cell receptor beta chain comes out of a study of blood T cell repertoires in COVID-19. CDR1 is SGDLS and CDR2 is YYNGEE in the germline V gene. V lost 0 bases, J lost 0 bases, and 12 bases stayed unmatched. The CDR3 loop spans 20 amino acids. Libraries were prepared by immunoSEQ multiplex PCR; TCRdb keeps only in-frame clonotypes and omits some of them. This table has 80,000 to 90,000 clones, roughly 84% appearing once. This chain joins TRBV9 and TRBJ2-1; 10 nucleotides line up with TRBD2. This TCR came from an elderly woman with COVID-19, enrolled during active disease. Sequenced: peripheral blood. The CDR3 here is CASSVERASGSGNSYNEQFF. In DNA, the CDR3 is TGTGCCAGCAGCGTAGAACGGGCTAGCGGGAGCGGGAACTCCTACAATGAGCAGTTCTTC.